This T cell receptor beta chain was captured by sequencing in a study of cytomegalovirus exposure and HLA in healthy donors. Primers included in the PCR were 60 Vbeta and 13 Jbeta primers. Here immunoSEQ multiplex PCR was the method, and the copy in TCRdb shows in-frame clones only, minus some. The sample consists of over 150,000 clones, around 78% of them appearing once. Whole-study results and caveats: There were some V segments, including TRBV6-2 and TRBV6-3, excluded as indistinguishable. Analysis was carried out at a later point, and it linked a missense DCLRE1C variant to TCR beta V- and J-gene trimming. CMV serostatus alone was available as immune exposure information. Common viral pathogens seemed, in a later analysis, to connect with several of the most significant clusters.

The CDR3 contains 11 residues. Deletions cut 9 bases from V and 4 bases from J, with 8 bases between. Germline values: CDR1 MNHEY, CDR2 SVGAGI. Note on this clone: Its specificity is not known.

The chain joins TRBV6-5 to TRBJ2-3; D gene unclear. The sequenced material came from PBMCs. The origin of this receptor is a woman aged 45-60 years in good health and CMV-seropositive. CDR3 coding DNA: TGTGCCAGTTCCCCGGCAGATACGCAGTATTTT. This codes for CASSPADTQYF.